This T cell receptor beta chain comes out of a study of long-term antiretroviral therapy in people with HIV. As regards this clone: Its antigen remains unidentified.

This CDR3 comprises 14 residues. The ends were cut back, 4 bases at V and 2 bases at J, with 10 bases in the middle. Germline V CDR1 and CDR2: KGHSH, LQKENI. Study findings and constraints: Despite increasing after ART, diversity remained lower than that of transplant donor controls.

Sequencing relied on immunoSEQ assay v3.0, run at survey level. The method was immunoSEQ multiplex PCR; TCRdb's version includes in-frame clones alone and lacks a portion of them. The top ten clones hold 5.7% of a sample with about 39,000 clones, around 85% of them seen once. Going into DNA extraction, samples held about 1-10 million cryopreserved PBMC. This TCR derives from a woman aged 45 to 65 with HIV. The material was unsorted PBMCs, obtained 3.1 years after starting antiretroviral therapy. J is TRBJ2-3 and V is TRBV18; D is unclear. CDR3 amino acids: CASSREMTTDTQYF. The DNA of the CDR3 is TGTGCCAGCTCACGAGAAATGACCACAGATACGCAGTATTTT.